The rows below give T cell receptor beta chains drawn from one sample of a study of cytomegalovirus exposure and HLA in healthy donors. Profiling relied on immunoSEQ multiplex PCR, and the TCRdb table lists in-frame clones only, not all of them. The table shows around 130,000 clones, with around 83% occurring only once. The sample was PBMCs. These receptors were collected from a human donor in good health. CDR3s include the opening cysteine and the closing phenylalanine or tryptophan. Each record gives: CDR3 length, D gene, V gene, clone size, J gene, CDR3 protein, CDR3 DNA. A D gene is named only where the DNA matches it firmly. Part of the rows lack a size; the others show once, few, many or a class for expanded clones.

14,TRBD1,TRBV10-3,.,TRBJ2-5,CAIRNRGPGETQYF,TGTGCCATCAGGAACAGGGGGCCGGGTGAGACCCAGTACTTC
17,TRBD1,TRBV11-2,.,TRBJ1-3,CASSLVGGPRSGNTIYF,TGTGCCAGCAGCTTAGTAGGGGGCCCTCGCTCTGGAAACACCATATATTTT
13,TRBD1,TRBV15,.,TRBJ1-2,CATSRDRDSSYTF,TGTGCCACCAGCAGAGACAGGGACAGTAGCTACACCTTC
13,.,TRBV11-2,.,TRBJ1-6,CASSLDTGSPLHF,TGTGCCAGCAGCTTAGATACGGGTTCACCCCTCCACTTT
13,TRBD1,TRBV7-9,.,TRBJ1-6,CASSWTGARALHF,TGTGCCAGCAGCTGGACAGGGGCTAGGGCCCTCCACTTT
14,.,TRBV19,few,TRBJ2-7,CASSMVHSPYEQYF,TGTGCCAGTAGTATGGTTCATAGCCCCTACGAGCAGTACTTC
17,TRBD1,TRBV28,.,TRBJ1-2,CASIPLGGTGGPADETF,TGTGCCAGCATCCCTTTGGGGGGGACAGGGGGCCCGGCTGATGAAACCTTC
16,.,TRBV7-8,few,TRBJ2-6,CASSLRGAAGANVLTF,TGTGCCAGCAGCTTACGGGGGGCTGCTGGGGCCAACGTCCTGACTTTC
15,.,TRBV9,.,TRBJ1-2,CASSVALGANYGYTF,TGTGCCAGCAGCGTAGCCCTAGGGGCTAACTATGGCTACACCTTC
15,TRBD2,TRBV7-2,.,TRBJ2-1,CASSTGTSGYNEQFF,TGTGCCAGCAGCACCGGGACTAGCGGTTACAATGAGCAGTTCTTC
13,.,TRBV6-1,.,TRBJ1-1,CASSEGRGSEAFF,TGTGCCAGCAGCGAAGGAAGGGGCTCTGAAGCTTTCTTT
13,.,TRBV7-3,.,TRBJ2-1,CASSRLGDNEQFF,TGTGCCAGCAGCCGCCTCGGGGACAATGAGCAGTTCTTC
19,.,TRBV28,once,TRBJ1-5,CASSLYVESRTANNQPQHF,TGTGCCAGCAGTTTATATGTCGAGTCACGGACAGCCAACAATCAGCCCCAGCATTTT
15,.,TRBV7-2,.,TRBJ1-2,CASSLTEAPNYGYTF,TGTGCCAGCAGCTTAACAGAAGCCCCAAACTATGGCTACACCTTC
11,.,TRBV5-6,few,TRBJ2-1,CASSRSDEQFF,TGTGCCAGCAGCCGCTCGGATGAGCAGTTCTTC
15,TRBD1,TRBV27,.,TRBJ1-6,CASSVRQGQNSPLHF,TGTGCCAGCAGTGTACGACAGGGGCAAAATTCACCCCTCCACTTT
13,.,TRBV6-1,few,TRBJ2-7,CASSESSLYEQYF,TGTGCCAGCAGTGAATCGTCCCTTTACGAGCAGTACTTC
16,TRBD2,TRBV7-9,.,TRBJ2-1,CASSSSGLMGDNEQFF,TGTGCCAGCAGCTCTAGCGGCCTCATGGGGGACAATGAGCAGTTCTTC
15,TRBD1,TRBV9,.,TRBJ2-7,CASSPTGVSLDEQYF,TGTGCCAGCAGCCCAACAGGGGTTAGCCTTGACGAGCAGTACTTC
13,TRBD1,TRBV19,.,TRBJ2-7,CASGTGDTYEQYF,TGTGCCAGTGGGACAGGGGATACCTACGAGCAGTACTTC
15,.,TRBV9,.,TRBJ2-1,CASSVEGDTYNEQFF,TGTGCCAGCAGCGTAGAGGGGGATACCTACAATGAGCAGTTCTTC